Below, 29 T cell receptor beta chains from the same sample are listed, as sequenced in a study of T-cell reconstitution after alpha-beta-depleted transplantation in children. Unique molecular identifiers were used to barcode this TCRbeta library. Each CDR3 protein gets one entry after TCRdb re-called the PCR reads with MiXCR. The data show under 75,000 distinct CDR3 sequences, with approximately 10% seen just once and about 12% held by the top ten. The sample was PBMCs, taken before TCRalphabeta/CD19-depleted stem cell transplant. The source of these receptors is a boy younger than 18 with acute myeloid leukemia, due to receive a stem cell transplant.

The rearrangement links TRBV7-3 to TRBJ2-2; D may be TRBD2 (5 bases). V was clipped by 2 bases and J by 1 base, with 11 bases between them. The CDR3 consists of 16 residues. The germline gives CDR1 SGHTA, CDR2 FQGTGA. For the CDR3, the DNA is TGTGCCAGCAGCTTATTCGTGAGCGGGAACACCGGGGAGCTGTTTTTT. This translates into CASSLFVSGNTGELFF.

V gene TRBV27 combines with J gene TRBJ2-4, with no clear D. Germline lookup yields CDR1 MNHEY and CDR2 SMNVEV (reference sequence). V lost 1 base to trimming and J lost 2 bases, with 6 bases between them. CDR3 length: 14 residues. DNA of the CDR3: TGTGCCAGCAGTTTATTGGCGTCCAAAAACATTCAGTACTTC. Its protein product is CASSLLASKNIQYF.

This clonotype appeared many times. The genes are TRBV7-3 and TRBJ2-1, with TRBD2 matching 14 bases. The germline V gene has CDR1 SGHTA and CDR2 FQGTGA. Germline trimming cut 5 bases from V and 7 bases from J; bases unmatched to any gene: 4. The CDR3 runs 15 residues. The CDR3, as DNA: TGTGCCAGCAGCCCGGGACTAGCGGGAGAAAATGAGCAGTTCTTC. Translating it yields CASSPGLAGENEQFF.

This clonotype showed up many times. The rearrangement joins TRBV15 to TRBJ2-1; D possibly uses TRBD1 or TRBD2 (5 bases each). V shed 1 base and J shed 10 bases, with 14 bases lying between them. The germline V gene encodes CDR1 LNHNV and CDR2 YYDKDF (reference sequence). The CDR3 length is 14 residues. The DNA of the CDR3 is TGTGCCACCAGCAGAGCGCACCCCCGGGGCGAGCAGTTCTTC. Protein product: CATSRAHPRGEQFF.

This clonotype was recorded at least ten times. The chain links TRBV12-3 or TRBV12-4 to TRBJ2-3; D call uncertain. V lost 6 bases and J lost 4, with 8 bases in between. This CDR3 contains 12 residues. CDR3 bases: TGTGCCAGCAGCCCACACCCAGATACGCAGTATTTT. It encodes CASSPHPDTQYF.

This chain joins TRBV18 and TRBJ2-5; tentatively, D is TRBD1 or TRBD2 (5 bases each). The CDR3 sequence is 14 residues long. V lost 3 bases, J lost 5 bases, and 13 bases lay in between. Germline CDR1 reads KGHSH; CDR2 reads LQKENI. The CDR3 DNA is TGTGCCAGCTCACCCGGGACCCGTGGGGAGACCCAGTACTTC. Its protein product is CASSPGTRGETQYF. Combining the CDR3 with reference TRBV18 and TRBJ2-5 gives the whole variable domain NAGVMQNPRHLVRRRGQEARLRCSPMKGHSHVYWYRQLPEEGLKFMVYLQKENIIDESGMPKERFSAEFPKEGPSILRIQQVVRGDSAAYFCASSPGTRGETQYFGPGTRLLVL.

V is TRBV5-1 and J is TRBJ2-3; 11 bases are shared with TRBD2. The ends lost 0 bases at V and 3 bases at J; junction bases unmatched: 9. CDR3 length equals 18 residues. The germline gives CDR1 SGHRS, CDR2 YFSETQ. The CDR3 reads CASSLGLLAGEGTDTQYF. The CDR3 bases are TGCGCCAGCAGCTTGGGGCTACTAGCGGGAGAAGGTACAGATACGCAGTATTTT.

At least ten counts were recorded for this clonotype. The V call is TRBV28, the J call TRBJ2-3, with TRBD2 matching 15 bases. V shed 5 bases and J 2 bases; nucleotides not matched to a gene: 8. Per the germline V gene, CDR1 is MDHEN and CDR2 is SYDVKM. The length of the CDR3 is 18 residues. The CDR3 DNA reads as TGTGCCAGCAGTACCCAGGGACTAGCGGGAGGCTTCACAGATACGCAGTATTTT. Translating it yields CASSTQGLAGGFTDTQYF.

This clonotype was seen many times. The genes are TRBV27 and TRBJ2-1; tentative D call: TRBD2 (6 bases). The CDR3 loop spans 15 amino acids. Trimming pared 5 bases from V and 10 bases from J, leaving 21 bases between. CDR1 and CDR2 (germline): MNHEY, SMNVEV (reference sequence). The CDR3 sequence is CASSERALGAGEQFF. DNA of the CDR3: TGTGCCAGCAGTGAGCGGGCCCTCGGGGCGGGGGAGCAGTTCTTC.

This clonotype was detected many times. The chain uses TRBV6-6 and TRBJ1-1; D is undetermined. CDR3 length: 12 residues. Germline V lookup: CDR1 MNHNY, CDR2 SVGAGI (reference sequence). V was clipped by 2 bases and J by 8 bases, with 9 bases between them. The CDR3 region has the DNA TGTGCCAGCAGTTACCTACAGACCGAAGCTTTCTTT. Protein sequence: CASSYLQTEAFF.

This clonotype was recorded at least ten times. The chain recombines TRBV9 with TRBJ2-1; D gene uncertain. Germline V lookup: CDR1 SGDLS, CDR2 YYNGEE. The CDR3 has 16 amino acids. Trimming stripped 1 base from V and 6 bases from J, with 17 bases between. The CDR3 DNA reads as TGTGCCAGCAGCGTATGGGGTCGGGCCCCGGGCAATGAGCAGTTCTTC. Amino acids: CASSVWGRAPGNEQFF.

Ten or more counts support this clonotype. V is TRBV27 and J is TRBJ1-5, with TRBD1 as a possible D gene (6 bases). Trimming took 10 bases from V and 4 from J, leaving 20 bases between them. The CDR3 loop spans 15 amino acids. Germline assignment: CDR1 MNHEY and CDR2 SMNVEV (reference sequence). As DNA, the CDR3 is TGTGCCACATATAAAGGCAGGGGTTTTAATCAGCCCCAGCATTTT. Its translation: CATYKGRGFNQPQHF.

This clonotype was seen repeatedly, ten times or more. This sequence joins TRBV4-1 and TRBJ1-4, with 11 bases matching TRBD1. Trimming cost V 4 bases and J 7 bases; bases outside gene matches: 5. This CDR3 has 15 residues. In germline, CDR1 is MGHRA, CDR2 YSYEKL. The CDR3 DNA sequence: TGCGCCAGCAGCCCGACCGGGACAGGGGGTGAAAAACTGTTTTTT. Protein sequence: CASSPTGTGGEKLFF.

This clonotype was seen at least ten times. Germline and junction disagree at one end, which may indicate a read error. The chain has TRBV7-7 and TRBJ2-5; D may match TRBD1 or TRBD2 (7 bases each). Germline lookup yields CDR1 SSHAT and CDR2 FNYEAQ (reference sequence). The CDR3 spans 14 residues. Written as DNA, the CDR3 is TGTGCTAGCAGCAACGCAGGGGGGGAAGAGACCCAGTACTTC. Residues: CASSNAGGEETQYF.

Ten or more counts support this clonotype. The rearrangement joins TRBV5-1 to TRBJ2-3; the match to TRBD2 covers 7 bases. J was trimmed by 1 base and V by 5 bases; bases with no gene match: 7. CDR3 size: 15 residues. Germline CDR1 SGHRS, CDR2 YFSETQ. The CDR3 protein is CASRTGGRGTDTQYF. CDR3 bases: TGCGCCAGCAGAACCGGCGGGAGAGGCACAGATACGCAGTATTTT.

This clonotype was recorded many times. The chain combines TRBV5-6 with TRBJ2-7; D possibly uses TRBD1 or TRBD2 (5 bases each). Trimming removed 2 bases at V and 10 bases at J, with 19 bases between. Germline values: CDR1 SGHDT, CDR2 YYEEEE. CDR3 length equals 14 residues. The CDR3 loop is CASSFPGTLTLQYF. The CDR3 DNA reads TGTGCCAGCAGCTTCCCCGGGACCCTCACCCTTCAGTACTTC.

This chain joins TRBV5-1 and TRBJ2-7; D uncertain. The V gene's germline CDR1 is SGHRS and CDR2 YFSETQ. Trimming pared 1 base from V and 3 bases from J, leaving 8 bases between. The CDR3 runs 13 residues. This chain's CDR3 is CASSLISSYEQYF. The CDR3 DNA sequence: TGCGCCAGCAGCTTGATTTCTAGCTACGAGCAGTACTTC.

The chain links TRBV2 to TRBJ2-1; TRBD2 agrees at 12 bases. The CDR3 totals 18 residues. Germline loops: CDR1 SNHLY, CDR2 FYNNEI. The CDR3 coding sequence is TGTACCATCAGTTTAGCAACGCTAGCGGGGGGGTATTACAATGAGCAGTTCTTC. It yields the protein CTISLATLAGGYYNEQFF. The variable domain in full, with the rest retrieved from reference TRBV2 and TRBJ2-1, is EPEVTQTPSHQVTQMGQEVILRCVPISNHLYFYWYRQILGQKVEFLVSFYNNEISEKSEIFDDQFSVERPDGSNFTLKIRSTKLEDSAMYFCTISLATLAGGYYNEQFFGPGTRLTVL.

This clonotype has ten or more counts. This chain joins TRBV4-2 and TRBJ2-1; D is ambiguous. CDR1 and CDR2 (germline): LGHNA, YNFKEQ. The CDR3 has 13 residues. The V end lost 5 bases, the J end lost 4 bases, and 9 bases lay between the germline ends. CDR3 bases: TGTGCCAGCAGCTCCGATTTTTACAATGAGCAGTTCTTC. Translated, it gives CASSSDFYNEQFF.

This clonotype was counted at least ten times. V and J are TRBV12-3 or TRBV12-4 and TRBJ1-5; D call uncertain. The V end was cut by 6 bases, the J end by 1 base, with 10 bases between. The CDR3 has 14 amino acids. The CDR3 DNA is TGTGCCAGCAGCGGCGACAAAAGCAATCAGCCCCAGCATTTT. Protein sequence: CASSGDKSNQPQHF.

This clonotype was counted ten times or more. The CDR3 region is CASSTGQGSGSQPQHF. The CDR3 DNA follows: TGTGCCAGCAGTACGGGACAGGGGAGTGGTAGTCAGCCCCAGCATTTT. The rearrangement uses TRBV12-3 or TRBV12-4 and TRBJ1-5, with 10 bases fitting TRBD1. The CDR3 is 16 amino acids. Trimming took 5 bases from V and 6 from J; bases not matched to a gene: 10.

The sample holds many counts of this clonotype. This chain links TRBV6-5 with TRBJ2-3; tentative D call: TRBD1 (5 bases). The ends were cut back, 7 bases at V and 6 bases at J, with 11 bases in the middle. There are 12 residues in the CDR3. Germline V gene sequence: CDR1 MNHEY, CDR2 SVGAGI. The CDR3 region is CASTSGRDTQYF. CDR3 coding DNA: TGTGCCAGCACCTCAGGGCGGGATACGCAGTATTTT.

In its sample, this clonotype was seen many times. This chain joins TRBV5-1 and TRBJ2-3; a possible D gene is TRBD2 (6 bases). Trimming left V 4 bases short and J 4 bases short, with 10 bases between. CDR1 is SGHRS and CDR2 is YFSETQ in the germline V gene. CDR3 length: 13 amino acids. The CDR3 region is CASSPGLSDTQYF. The CDR3 DNA sequence: TGCGCCAGCAGCCCGGGACTTTCAGATACGCAGTATTTT.

In this sample, this clonotype turned up many times. CDR3 bases: TGCAGCGTCGGGTTGGGGGCAGGTCAGCCCCAGCATTTT. Translated: CSVGLGAGQPQHF. V and J are TRBV29-1 and TRBJ1-5; D may be TRBD1 (6 bases). This CDR3 region has 13 residues. V was trimmed by 6 bases and J by 6 bases, leaving 15 bases between them. Germline CDR1 and CDR2: SQVTM and ANQGSEA.

This sequence joins TRBV10-3 and TRBJ2-1, with 12 bases lining up with TRBD2. V dropped 11 bases and J dropped 7; count of bases not matched to a gene: 9. Germline V gene data show CDR1 as ENHRY and CDR2 as SYGVKD. This CDR3 spans 14 amino acids. The CDR3 region has the DNA TGTGCCGTACAGGGACTAGCGGGTCTAAATGAGCAGTTCTTC. It translates to CAVQGLAGLNEQFF.

This clonotype was recorded at least ten times. This chain uses TRBV9 with TRBJ2-3, with 8 bases matching TRBD2. There are 15 residues in the CDR3. CDR1 is SGDLS, CDR2 YYNGEE, per germline. The junction had 1 base not matched to a gene; V was cut back by 0 bases and J by 1 base. The CDR3 reads CASSVAAGGTDTQYF. The CDR3, as DNA: TGTGCCAGCAGCGTAGCAGCGGGGGGCACAGATACGCAGTATTTT.

This clonotype came up many times. The chain links TRBV11-2 to TRBJ2-1, with 13 bases matching TRBD2. CDR1 SGHAT and CDR2 FQNNGV come from the germline V gene. The CDR3 is 16 residues long. Trimming removed 5 bases from V and 8 bases from J; junction bases left unmatched: 9. For the CDR3, the DNA is TGTGCCAGCAGCCCAACACTAGCGGGAGGGCCCGATGAGCAGTTCTTC. Translating gives CASSPTLAGGPDEQFF.

This clonotype was recorded at least ten times. The rearrangement links TRBV15 to TRBJ2-1; the match to TRBD2 covers 15 bases. Trimming took 3 bases from V and 7 from J; bases not matched to a gene: 4. Germline CDR1 and CDR2: LNHNV and YYDKDF (reference sequence). This CDR3 has 16 amino acids. The CDR3 here is CATSRGTSGRRNEQFF. The DNA of the CDR3 is TGTGCCACCAGCAGGGGGACTAGCGGGAGGCGGAATGAGCAGTTCTTC.

The CDR3 DNA is TGTGCCAGCAGCCCGGGCCGCTTGGGAAGAGGTGAAAAACTGTTTTTT. This translates into CASSPGRLGRGEKLFF. The V call is TRBV7-7, the J call TRBJ1-4; no clear D. CDR1 and CDR2 from the germline V gene are SSHAT and FNYEAQ (reference sequence). Trimming removed 5 bases from V and 7 bases from J, with 20 bases in between. The CDR3 totals 16 residues.